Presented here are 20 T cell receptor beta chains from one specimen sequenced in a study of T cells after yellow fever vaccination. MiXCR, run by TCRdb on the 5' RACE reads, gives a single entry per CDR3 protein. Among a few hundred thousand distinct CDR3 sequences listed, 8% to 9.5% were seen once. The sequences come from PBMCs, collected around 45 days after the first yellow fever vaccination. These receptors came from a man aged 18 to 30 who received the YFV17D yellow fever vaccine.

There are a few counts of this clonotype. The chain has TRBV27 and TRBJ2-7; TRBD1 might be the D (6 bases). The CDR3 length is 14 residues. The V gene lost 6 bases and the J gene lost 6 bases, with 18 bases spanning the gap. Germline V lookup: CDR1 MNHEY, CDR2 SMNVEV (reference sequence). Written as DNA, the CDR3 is TGTGCCAGCAGCCCTGGGGACATGACGGCCGAGCAGTACTTC. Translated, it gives CASSPGDMTAEQYF.

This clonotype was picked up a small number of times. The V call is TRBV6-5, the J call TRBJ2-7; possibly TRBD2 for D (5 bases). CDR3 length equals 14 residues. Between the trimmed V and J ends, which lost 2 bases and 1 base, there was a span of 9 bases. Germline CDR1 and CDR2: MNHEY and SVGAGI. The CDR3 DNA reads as TGTGCCAGCAGTTACGAGGGTTCTTCCTACGAGCAGTACGTC. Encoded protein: CASSYEGSSYEQYV.

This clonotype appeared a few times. CDR3 residues: CASRHRDRVIGVQFF. The CDR3 bases are TGTGCCAGCAGACACCGGGACAGGGTAATCGGAGTGCAGTTCTTC. This sequence joins TRBV6-2 or TRBV6-3 and TRBJ2-1; the match to TRBD1 covers 9 bases. Germline loops: CDR1 MNHEY, CDR2 SVGEGT. V was pared by 6 bases and J by 12 bases, with 15 bases of the junction left unmatched. The CDR3 runs 15 residues.

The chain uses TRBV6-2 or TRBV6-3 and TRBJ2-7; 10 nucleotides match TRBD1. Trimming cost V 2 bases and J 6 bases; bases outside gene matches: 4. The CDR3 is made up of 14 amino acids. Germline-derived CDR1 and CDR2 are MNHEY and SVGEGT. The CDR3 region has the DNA TGTGCCAGCAGTTACACGAGGACAGGGGGCGAGCAGTACGTC. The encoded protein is CASSYTRTGGEQYV.

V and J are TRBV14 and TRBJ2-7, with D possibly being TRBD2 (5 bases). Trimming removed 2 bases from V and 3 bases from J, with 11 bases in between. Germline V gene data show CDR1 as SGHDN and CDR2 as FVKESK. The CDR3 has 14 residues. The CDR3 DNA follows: TGTGCCAGCAGCCAACAGGTGGGGAGCTACGAGCAGTACTTC. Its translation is CASSQQVGSYEQYF.

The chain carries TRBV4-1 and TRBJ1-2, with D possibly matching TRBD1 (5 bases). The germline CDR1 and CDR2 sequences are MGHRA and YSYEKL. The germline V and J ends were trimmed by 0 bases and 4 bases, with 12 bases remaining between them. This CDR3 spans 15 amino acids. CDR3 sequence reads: CASSQDTGGIYGYTF. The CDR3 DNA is TGCGCCAGCAGCCAAGATACGGGGGGGATCTATGGCTACACCTTC.

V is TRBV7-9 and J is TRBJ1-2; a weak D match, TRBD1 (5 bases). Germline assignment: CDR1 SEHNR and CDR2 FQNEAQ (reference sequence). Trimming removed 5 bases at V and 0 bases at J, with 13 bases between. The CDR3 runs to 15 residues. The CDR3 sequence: CASSLQGGSNYGYTF. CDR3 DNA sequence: TGTGCCAGCAGCCTCCAGGGCGGTTCTAACTATGGCTACACCTTC.

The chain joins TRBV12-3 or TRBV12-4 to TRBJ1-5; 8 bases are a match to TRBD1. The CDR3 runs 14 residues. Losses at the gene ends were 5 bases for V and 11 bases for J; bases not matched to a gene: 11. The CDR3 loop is CASSVDRGGRAQHF. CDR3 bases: TGTGCCAGCAGTGTTGACAGGGGAGGCCGAGCCCAGCATTTT.

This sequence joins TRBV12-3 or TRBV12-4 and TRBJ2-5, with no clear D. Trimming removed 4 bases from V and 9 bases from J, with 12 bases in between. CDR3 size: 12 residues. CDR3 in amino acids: CASSWASWAQYF. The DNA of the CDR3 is TGTGCCAGCAGTTGGGCCTCCTGGGCCCAGTACTTC.

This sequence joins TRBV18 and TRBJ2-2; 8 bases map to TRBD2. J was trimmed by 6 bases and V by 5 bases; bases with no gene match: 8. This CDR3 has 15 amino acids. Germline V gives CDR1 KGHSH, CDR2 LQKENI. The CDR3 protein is CASSSRLAIAGELFF. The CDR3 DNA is TGTGCCAGCTCAAGCAGACTAGCGATCGCCGGGGAGCTGTTTTTT.

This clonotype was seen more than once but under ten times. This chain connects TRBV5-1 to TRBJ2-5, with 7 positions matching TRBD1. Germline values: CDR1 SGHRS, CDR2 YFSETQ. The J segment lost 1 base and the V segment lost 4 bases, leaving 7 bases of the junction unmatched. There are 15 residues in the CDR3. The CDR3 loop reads CASSIDRVVQETQYF. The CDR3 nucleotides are TGCGCCAGCAGCATCGACAGGGTGGTCCAAGAGACCCAGTACTTC.

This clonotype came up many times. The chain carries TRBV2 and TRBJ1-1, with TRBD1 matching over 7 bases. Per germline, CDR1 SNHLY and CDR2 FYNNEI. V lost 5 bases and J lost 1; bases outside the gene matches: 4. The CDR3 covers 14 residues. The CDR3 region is CASSTRQGNTEAFF. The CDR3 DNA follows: TGTGCCAGCAGTACCCGACAGGGGAACACTGAAGCTTTCTTT.

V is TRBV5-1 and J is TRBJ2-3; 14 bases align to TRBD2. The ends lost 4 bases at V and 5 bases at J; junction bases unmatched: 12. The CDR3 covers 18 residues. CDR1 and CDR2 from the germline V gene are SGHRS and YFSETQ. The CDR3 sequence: CASSPGLAGGRLGDTQYF. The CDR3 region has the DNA TGCGCCAGCAGCCCCGGACTAGCGGGGGGCAGGTTAGGAGATACGCAGTATTTT.

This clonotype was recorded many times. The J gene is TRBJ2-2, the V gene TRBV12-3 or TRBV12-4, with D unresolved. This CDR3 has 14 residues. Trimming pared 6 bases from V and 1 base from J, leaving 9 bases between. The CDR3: CASSPSVNTGELFF. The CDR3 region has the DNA TGTGCCAGCAGCCCCTCAGTGAACACCGGGGAGCTGTTTTTT.

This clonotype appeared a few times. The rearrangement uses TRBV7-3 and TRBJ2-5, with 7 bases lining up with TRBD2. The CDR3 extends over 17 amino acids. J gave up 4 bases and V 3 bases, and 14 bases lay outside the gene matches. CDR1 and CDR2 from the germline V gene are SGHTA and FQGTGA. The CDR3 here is CASSLRGREVGAETQYF. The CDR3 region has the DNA TGTGCCAGCAGCTTGCGGGGGAGGGAGGTTGGAGCAGAGACCCAGTACTTC.

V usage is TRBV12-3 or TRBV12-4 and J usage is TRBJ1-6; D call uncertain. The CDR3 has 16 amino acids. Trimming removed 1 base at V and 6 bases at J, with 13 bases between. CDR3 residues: CASSLDTARGNSPLHF. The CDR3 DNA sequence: TGTGCCAGCAGTTTAGATACAGCCCGTGGTAATTCACCCCTCCACTTT.

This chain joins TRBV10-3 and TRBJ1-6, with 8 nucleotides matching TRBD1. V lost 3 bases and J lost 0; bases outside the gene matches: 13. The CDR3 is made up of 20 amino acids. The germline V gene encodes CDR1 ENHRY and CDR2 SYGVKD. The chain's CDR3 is CAISDLSDRGRISYNSPLHF. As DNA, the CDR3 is TGTGCCATCAGTGACTTAAGCGACAGGGGTCGGATCTCCTATAATTCACCCCTCCACTTT.

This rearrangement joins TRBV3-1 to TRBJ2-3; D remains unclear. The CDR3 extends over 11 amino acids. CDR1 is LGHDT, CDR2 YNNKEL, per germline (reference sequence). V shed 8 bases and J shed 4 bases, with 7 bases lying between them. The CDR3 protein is CASPGADTQYF. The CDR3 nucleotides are TGTGCCAGCCCTGGGGCAGATACGCAGTATTTT.

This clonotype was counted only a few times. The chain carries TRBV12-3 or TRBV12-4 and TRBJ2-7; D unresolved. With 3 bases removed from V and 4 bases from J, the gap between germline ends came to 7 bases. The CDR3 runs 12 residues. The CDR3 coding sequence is TGTGCCAGCAGTTTCGGGCCTTACGAGCAGTACGTC. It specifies CASSFGPYEQYV.

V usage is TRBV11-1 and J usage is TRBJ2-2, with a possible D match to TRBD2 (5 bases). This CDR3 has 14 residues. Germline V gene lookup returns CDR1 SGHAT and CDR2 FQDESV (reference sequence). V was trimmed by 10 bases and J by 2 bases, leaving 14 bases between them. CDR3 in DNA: TGTGCCACCTCTTGGAGGCGAAACACCGGGGAGCTGTTTTTT. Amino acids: CATSWRRNTGELFF.